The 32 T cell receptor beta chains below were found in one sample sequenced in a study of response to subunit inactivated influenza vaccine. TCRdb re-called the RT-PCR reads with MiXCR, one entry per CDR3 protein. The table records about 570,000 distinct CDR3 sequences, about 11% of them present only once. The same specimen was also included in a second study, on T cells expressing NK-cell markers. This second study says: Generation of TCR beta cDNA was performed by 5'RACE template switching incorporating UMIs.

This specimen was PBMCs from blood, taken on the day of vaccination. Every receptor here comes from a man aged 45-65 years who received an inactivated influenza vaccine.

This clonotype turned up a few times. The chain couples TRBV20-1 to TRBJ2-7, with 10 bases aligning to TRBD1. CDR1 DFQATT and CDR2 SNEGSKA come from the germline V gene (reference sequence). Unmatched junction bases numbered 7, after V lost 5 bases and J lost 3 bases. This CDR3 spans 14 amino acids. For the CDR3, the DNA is TGCAGTGCTCCGGACAGGGGGTTTAGCTACGAGCAGTACTTC. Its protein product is CSAPDRGFSYEQYF.

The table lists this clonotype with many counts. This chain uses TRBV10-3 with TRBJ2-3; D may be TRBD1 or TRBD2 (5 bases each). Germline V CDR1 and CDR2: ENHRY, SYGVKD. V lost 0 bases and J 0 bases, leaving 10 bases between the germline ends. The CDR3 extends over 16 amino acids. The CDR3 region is CAISESEGSSTDTQYF. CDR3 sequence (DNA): TGTGCCATCAGTGAGTCCGAGGGGAGTAGCACAGATACGCAGTATTTT.

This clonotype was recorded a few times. The CDR3 nucleotides are TGTGCCAGCAGCCGTAGGAACACTGAAGCTTTCTTT. It codes for CASSRRNTEAFF. V and J are TRBV4-2 and TRBJ1-1; D uncertain. V lost 4 bases and J 1 base, leaving 4 bases between the germline ends. Per the germline V gene, CDR1 is LGHNA and CDR2 is YNFKEQ. This CDR3 contains 12 residues.

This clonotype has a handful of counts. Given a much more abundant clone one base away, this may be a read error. The DNA of the CDR3 is TGTGCCAGCAGTTTTGGCGGGAGGGCCTCCTACGAGCAGTACTTC. It encodes CASSFGGRASYEQYF. V and J are TRBV28 and TRBJ2-7; 9 bases match TRBD2. V lost 3 bases to trimming and J lost 0 bases; unmatched junction nucleotides: 3. The V gene's germline CDR1 is MDHEN and CDR2 SYDVKM. The CDR3 totals 15 residues. The full variable domain, completed using reference TRBV28 and TRBJ2-7, is DVKVTQSSRYLVKRTGEKVFLECVQDMDHENMFWYRQDPGLGLRLIYFSYDVKMKEKGDIPEGYSVSREKKERFSLILESASTNQTSMYLCASSFGGRASYEQYFGPGTRLTVT.

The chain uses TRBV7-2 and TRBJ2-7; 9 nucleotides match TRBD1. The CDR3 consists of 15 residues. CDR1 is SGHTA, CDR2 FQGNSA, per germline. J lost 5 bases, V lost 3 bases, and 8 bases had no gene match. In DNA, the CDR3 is TGTGCCAGCAGCTTTTCCGGGACAGGGATCAACGAGCAGTACTTC. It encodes CASSFSGTGINEQYF. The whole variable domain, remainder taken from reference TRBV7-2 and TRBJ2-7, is GAGVSQSPSNKVTEKGKDVELRCDPISGHTALYWYRQSLGQGLEFLIYFQGNSAPDKSGLPSDRFSAERTGGSVSTLTIQRTQQEDSAVYLCASSFSGTGINEQYFGPGTRLTVT.

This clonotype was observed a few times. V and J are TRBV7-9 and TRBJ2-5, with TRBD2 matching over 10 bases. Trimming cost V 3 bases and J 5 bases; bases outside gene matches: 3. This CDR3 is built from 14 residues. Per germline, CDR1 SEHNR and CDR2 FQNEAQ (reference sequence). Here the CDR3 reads CASSFSGRTETQYF. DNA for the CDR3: TGTGCCAGCAGCTTTAGCGGGAGGACGGAGACCCAGTACTTC.

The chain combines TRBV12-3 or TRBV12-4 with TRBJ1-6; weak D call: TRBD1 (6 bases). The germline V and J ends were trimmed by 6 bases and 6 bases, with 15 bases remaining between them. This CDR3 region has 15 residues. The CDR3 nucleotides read TGTGCCAGCAGATCATCCGCAGGGGCTAATTCACCCCTCCACTTT. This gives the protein CASRSSAGANSPLHF.

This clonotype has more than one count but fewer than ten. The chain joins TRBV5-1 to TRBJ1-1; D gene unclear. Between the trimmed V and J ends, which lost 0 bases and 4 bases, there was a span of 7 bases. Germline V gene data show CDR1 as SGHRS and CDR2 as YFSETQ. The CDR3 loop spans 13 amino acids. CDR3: CASSLDGITEAFF. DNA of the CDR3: TGCGCCAGCAGCTTGGATGGGATCACTGAAGCTTTCTTT.

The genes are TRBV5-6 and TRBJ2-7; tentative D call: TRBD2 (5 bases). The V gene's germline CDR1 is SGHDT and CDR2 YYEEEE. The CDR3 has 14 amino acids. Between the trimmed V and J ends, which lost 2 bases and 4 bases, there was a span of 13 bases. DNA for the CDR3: TGTGCCAGCAGCTTTACGCTCTCGGGGTACGAGCAGTACTTC. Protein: CASSFTLSGYEQYF. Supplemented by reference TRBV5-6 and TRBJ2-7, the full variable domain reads DAGVTQSPTHLIKTRGQQVTLRCSPKSGHDTVSWYQQALGQGPQFIFQYYEEEERQRGNFPDRFSGHQFPNYSSELNVNALLLGDSALYLCASSFTLSGYEQYFGPGTRLTVT.

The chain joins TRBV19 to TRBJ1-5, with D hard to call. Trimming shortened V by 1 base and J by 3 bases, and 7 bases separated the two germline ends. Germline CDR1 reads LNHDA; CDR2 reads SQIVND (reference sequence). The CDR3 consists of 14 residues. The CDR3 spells CASSIGLTNQPQHF. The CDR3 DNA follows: TGTGCCAGTAGTATAGGACTGACCAATCAGCCCCAGCATTTT.

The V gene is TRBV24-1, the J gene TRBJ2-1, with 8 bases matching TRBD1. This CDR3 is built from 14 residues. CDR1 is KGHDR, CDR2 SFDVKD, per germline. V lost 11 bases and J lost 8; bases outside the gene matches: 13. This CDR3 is CAIFRQGSTDEQFF. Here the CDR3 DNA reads TGTGCCATCTTTCGACAGGGGAGTACGGATGAGCAGTTCTTC.

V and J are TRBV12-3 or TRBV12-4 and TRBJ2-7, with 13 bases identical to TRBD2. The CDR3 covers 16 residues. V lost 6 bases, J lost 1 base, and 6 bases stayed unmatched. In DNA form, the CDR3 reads TGTGCCAGCAGGCCTACTAGCGGGAGGGGTTCCTACGAGCAGTACTTC. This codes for CASRPTSGRGSYEQYF.

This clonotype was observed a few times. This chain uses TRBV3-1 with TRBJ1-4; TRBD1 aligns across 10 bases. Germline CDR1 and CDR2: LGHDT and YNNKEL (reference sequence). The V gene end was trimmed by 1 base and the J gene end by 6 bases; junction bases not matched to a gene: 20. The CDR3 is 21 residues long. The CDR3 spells CASSQGRDRGCQSPGDEKLFF. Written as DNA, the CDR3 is TGTGCCAGCAGCCAAGGCCGGGACAGGGGATGTCAATCCCCGGGGGATGAAAAACTGTTTTTT.

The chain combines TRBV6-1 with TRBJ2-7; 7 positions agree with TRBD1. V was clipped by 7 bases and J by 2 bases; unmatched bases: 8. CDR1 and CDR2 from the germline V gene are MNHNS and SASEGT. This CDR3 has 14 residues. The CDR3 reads CASTEDRPPYEQYF. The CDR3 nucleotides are TGTGCCAGCACCGAGGACAGGCCCCCCTACGAGCAGTACTTC.

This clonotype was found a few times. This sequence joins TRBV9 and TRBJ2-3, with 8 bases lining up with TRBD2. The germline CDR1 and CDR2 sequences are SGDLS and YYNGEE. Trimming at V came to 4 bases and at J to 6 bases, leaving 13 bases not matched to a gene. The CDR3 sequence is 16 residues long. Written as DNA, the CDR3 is TGTGCCAGCAGCCGACACCCGGGAGGGCAGGAGGATACGCAGTATTTT. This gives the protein CASSRHPGGQEDTQYF.

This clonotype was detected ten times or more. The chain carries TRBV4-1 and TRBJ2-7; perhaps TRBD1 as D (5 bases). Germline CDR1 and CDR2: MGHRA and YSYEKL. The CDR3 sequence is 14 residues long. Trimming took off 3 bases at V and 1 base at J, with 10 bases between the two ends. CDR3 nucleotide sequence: TGCGCCAGCAGCCACCAGACAGATTCCTACGAGCAGTACTTC. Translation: CASSHQTDSYEQYF.

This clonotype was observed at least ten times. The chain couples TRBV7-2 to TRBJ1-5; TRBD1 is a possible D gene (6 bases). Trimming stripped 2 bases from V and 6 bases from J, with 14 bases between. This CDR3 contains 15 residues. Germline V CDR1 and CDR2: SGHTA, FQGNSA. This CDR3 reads CASSLRSGVGQPQHF. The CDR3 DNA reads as TGTGCCAGCAGCTTAAGGTCAGGGGTCGGTCAGCCCCAGCATTTT.

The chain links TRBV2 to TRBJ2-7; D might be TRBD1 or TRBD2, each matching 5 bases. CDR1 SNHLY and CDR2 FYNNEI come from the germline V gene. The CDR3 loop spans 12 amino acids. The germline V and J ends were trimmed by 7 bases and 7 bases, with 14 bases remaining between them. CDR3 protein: CASTGTPQEQYF. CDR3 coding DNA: TGTGCCAGCACTGGGACCCCTCAGGAGCAGTACTTC.

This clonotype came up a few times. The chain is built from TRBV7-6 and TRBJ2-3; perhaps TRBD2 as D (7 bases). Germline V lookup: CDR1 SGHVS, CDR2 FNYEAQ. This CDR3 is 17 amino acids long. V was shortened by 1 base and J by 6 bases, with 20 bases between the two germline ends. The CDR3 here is CASSLGGATTSLDTQYF. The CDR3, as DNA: TGTGCCAGCAGCTTAGGGGGGGCAACGACTAGCTTGGATACGCAGTATTTT.

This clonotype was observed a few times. CDR3: CASSSVGTEQYF. DNA of the CDR3: TGTGCCAGCAGTTCCGTGGGGACGGAGCAGTACTTC. The V call is TRBV27, the J call TRBJ2-7; either TRBD1 or TRBD2 may fit D (5 bases each). This CDR3 region has 12 residues. Trimming removed 4 bases at V and 7 bases at J, with 11 bases between. The germline V gene has CDR1 MNHEY and CDR2 SMNVEV (reference sequence).

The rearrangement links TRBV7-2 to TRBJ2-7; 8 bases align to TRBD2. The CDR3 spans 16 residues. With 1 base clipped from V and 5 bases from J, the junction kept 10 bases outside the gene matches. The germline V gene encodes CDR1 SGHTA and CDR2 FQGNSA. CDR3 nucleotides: TGTGCCAGCAGCTTAGGGTCAGCGGGAGTCTTCGACGAGCAGTACTTC. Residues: CASSLGSAGVFDEQYF.

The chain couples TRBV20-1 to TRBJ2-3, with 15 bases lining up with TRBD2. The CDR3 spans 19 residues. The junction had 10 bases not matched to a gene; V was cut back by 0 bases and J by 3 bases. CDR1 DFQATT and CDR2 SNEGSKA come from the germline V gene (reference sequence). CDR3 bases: TGCAGTGCTAGAGATCTGGGACTAGCGGGAGGTAGGGGAACAGATACGCAGTATTTT. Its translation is CSARDLGLAGGRGTDTQYF.

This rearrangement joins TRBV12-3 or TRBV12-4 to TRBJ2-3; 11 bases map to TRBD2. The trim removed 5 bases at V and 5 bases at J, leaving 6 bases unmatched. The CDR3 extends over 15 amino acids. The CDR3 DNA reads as TGTGCCAGCAGTCCTAGCGGGGGGTTCGGAGATACGCAGTATTTT. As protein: CASSPSGGFGDTQYF.

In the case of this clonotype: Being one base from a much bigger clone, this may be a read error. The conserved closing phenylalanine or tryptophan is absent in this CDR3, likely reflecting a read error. The CDR3 bases are TGCAGCGTTGATGATGGACAGGGTTTGAATGGCTACACCGTC. Translating gives CSVDDGQGLNGYTV. The chain combines TRBV29-1 with TRBJ1-2, with TRBD1 matching over 8 bases. Trimming took 3 bases from V and 6 from J; bases not matched to a gene: 9. The CDR3 is made up of 14 amino acids. In germline, CDR1 is SQVTM, CDR2 ANQGSEA.

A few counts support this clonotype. The CDR3 nucleotides are TGTGCCAGCAGAGCCGGAGGGGTAACCACTGAAGCTTTCTTT. This gives the protein CASRAGGVTTEAFF. The chain carries TRBV7-8 and TRBJ1-1; tentatively, D is TRBD1 (5 bases). The CDR3 covers 14 residues. V was trimmed by 6 bases and J by 4 bases, leaving 15 bases between them. From germline, CDR1 is SGHVS and CDR2 FQNEAQ.

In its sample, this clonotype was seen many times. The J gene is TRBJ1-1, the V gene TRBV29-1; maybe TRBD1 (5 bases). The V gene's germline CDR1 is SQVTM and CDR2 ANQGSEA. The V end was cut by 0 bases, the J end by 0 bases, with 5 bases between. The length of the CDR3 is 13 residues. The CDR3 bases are TGCAGCGTTGAAGAGGGGGTGAACACTGAAGCTTTCTTT. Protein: CSVEEGVNTEAFF.

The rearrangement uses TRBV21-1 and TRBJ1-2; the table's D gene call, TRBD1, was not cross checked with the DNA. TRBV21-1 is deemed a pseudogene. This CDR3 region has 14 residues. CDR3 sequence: CAEPKLDRGYGYTF. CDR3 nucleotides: TGTGCCGAACCGAAATTAGACAGGGGCTATGGCTACACCTTC.

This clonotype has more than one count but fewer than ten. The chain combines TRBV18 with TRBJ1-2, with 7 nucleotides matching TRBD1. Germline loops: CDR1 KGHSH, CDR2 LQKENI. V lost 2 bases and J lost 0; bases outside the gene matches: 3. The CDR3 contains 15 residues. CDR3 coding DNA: TGTGCCAGCTCACCAGGGACAGCGTCTAACTATGGCTACACCTTC. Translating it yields CASSPGTASNYGYTF.

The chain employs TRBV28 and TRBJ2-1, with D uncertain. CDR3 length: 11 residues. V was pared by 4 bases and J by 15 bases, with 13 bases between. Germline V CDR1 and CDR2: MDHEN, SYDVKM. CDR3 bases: TGTGCCAGCAGTTCCTTCCGAGGCGGGTTCTTC. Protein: CASSSFRGGFF.

This chain's CDR3 is CAIRGQGVGETQYF. CDR3 bases: TGTGCCATCAGAGGACAGGGTGTCGGAGAGACCCAGTACTTC. The gene calls are TRBV10-3 and TRBJ2-5; 8 nucleotides agree with TRBD1. The V segment lost 6 bases and the J segment 4 bases; nucleotides outside the gene matches: 7. Germline values: CDR1 ENHRY, CDR2 SYGVKD. The CDR3 loop spans 14 amino acids.

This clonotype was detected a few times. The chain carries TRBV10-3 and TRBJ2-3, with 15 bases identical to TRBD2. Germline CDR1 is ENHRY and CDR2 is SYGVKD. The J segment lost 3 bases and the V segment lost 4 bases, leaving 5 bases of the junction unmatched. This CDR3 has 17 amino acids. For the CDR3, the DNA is TGTGCCATCAGTGCCGGACTAGCGGGAGGGCAAACAGATACGCAGTATTTT. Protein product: CAISAGLAGGQTDTQYF.

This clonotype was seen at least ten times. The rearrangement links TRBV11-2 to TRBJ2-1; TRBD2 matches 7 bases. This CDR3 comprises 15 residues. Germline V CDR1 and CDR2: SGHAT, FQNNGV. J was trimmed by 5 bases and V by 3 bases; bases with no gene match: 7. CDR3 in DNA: TGTGCCAGCAGCTTGTCCGGGACTAAACACAATGAGCAGTTCTTC. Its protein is CASSLSGTKHNEQFF.